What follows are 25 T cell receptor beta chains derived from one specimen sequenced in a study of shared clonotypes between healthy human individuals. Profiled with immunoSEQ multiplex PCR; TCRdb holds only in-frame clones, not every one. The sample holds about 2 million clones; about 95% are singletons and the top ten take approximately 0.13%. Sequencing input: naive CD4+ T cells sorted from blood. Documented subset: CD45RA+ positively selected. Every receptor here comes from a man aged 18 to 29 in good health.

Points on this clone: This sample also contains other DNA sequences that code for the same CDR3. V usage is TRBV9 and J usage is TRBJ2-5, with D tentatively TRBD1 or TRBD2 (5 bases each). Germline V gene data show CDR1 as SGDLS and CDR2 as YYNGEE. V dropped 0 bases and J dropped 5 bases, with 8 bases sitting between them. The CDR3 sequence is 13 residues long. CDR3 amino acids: CASSVAGTETQYF. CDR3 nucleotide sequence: TGTGCCAGCAGCGTAGCTGGGACCGAGACCCAGTACTTC.

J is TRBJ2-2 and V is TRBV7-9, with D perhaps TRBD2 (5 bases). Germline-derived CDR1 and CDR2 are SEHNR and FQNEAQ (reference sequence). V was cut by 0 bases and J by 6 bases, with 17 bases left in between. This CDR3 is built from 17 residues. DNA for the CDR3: TGTGCCAGCAGCTTAGCTGCCAGCGGAGGTAGCCCCGGGGAGCTGTTTTTT. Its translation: CASSLAASGGSPGELFF.

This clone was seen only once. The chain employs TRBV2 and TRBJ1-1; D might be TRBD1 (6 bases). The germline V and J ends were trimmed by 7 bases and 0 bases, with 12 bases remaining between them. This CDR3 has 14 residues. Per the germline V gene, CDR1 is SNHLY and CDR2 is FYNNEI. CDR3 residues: CASNQQGMNTEAFF. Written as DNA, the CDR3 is TGTGCCAGCAACCAACAGGGAATGAACACTGAAGCTTTCTTT.

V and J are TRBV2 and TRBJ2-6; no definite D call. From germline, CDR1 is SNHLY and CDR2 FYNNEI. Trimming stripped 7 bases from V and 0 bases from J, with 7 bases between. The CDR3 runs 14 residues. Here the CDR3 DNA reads TGTGCCAGCATTATGAACTCTGGGGCCAACGTCCTGACTTTC. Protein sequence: CASIMNSGANVLTF.

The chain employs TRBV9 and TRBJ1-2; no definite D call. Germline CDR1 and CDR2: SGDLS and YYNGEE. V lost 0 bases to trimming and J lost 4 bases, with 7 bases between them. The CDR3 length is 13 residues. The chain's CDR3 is CASSVETGYGYTF. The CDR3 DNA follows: TGTGCCAGCAGCGTAGAGACGGGCTATGGCTACACCTTC.

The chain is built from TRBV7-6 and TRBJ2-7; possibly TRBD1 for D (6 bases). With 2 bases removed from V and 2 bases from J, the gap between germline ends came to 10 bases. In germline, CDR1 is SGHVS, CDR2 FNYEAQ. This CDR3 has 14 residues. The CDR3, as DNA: TGTGCCAGCAGCTTATACGGGACAACCTACGAGCAGTACTTC. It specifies CASSLYGTTYEQYF.

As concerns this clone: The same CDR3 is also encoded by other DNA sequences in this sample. CDR3: CASSLTRVNTEAFF. CDR3 bases: TGTGCCAGCAGCTTGACACGAGTGAACACTGAAGCTTTCTTT. The V and J genes are TRBV5-4 and TRBJ1-1; no definite D call. The CDR3 is made up of 14 amino acids. CDR1 is SGHNT, CDR2 YYREEE, per germline (reference sequence). The germline V and J ends were trimmed by 1 base and 0 bases, with 7 bases remaining between them.

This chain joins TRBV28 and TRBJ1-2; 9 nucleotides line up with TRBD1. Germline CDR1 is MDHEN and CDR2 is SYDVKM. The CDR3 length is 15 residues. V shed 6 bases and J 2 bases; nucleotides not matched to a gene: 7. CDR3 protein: CASRGQGRLNYGYTF. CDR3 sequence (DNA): TGTGCCAGCAGGGGACAGGGTCGGTTGAACTATGGCTACACCTTC.

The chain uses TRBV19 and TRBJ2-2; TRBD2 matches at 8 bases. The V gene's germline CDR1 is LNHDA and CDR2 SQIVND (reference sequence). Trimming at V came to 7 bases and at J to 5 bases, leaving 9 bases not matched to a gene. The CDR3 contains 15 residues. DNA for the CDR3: TGTGCCAGTAAGGGAAGCGGGAGCGGGACCGGGGAGCTGTTTTTT. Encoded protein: CASKGSGSGTGELFF.

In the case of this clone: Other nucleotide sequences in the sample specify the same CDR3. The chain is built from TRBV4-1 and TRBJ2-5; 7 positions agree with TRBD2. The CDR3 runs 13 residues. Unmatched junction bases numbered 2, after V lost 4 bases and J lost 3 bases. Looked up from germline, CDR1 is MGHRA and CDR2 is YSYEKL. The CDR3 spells CASSLGLEETQYF. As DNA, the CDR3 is TGCGCCAGCAGCCTCGGACTAGAAGAGACCCAGTACTTC.

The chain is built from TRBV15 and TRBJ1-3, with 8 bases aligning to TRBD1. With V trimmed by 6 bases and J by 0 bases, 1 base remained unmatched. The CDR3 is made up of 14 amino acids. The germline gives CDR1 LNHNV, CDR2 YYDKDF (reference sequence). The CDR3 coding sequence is TGTGCCACCAGGGGACAGGCCTCTGGAAACACCATATATTTT. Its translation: CATRGQASGNTIYF.

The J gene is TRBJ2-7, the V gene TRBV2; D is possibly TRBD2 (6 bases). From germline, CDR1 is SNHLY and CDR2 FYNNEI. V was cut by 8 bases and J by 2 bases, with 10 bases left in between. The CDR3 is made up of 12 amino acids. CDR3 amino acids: CASRGGTYEQYF. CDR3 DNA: TGTGCCAGCCGTGGCGGGACCTACGAGCAGTACTTC.

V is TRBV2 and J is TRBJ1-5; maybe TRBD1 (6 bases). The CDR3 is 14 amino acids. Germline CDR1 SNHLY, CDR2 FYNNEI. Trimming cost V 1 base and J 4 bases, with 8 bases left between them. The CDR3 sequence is CASSEGTANQPQHF. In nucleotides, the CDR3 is TGTGCCAGCAGTGAAGGGACAGCGAATCAGCCCCAGCATTTT.

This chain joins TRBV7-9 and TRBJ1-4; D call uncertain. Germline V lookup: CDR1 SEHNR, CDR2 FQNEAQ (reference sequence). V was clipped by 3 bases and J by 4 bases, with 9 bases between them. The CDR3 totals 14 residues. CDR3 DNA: TGTGCCAGCAGCTTTGAAGGGTTTAATGAAAAACTGTTTTTT. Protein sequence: CASSFEGFNEKLFF.

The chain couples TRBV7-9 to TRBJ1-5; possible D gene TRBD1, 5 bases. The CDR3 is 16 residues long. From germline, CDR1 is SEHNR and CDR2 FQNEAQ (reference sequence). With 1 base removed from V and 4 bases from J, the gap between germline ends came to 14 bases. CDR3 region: CASSLGRGQGNQPQHF. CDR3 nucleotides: TGTGCCAGCAGCTTAGGGAGGGGCCAGGGAAATCAGCCCCAGCATTTT.

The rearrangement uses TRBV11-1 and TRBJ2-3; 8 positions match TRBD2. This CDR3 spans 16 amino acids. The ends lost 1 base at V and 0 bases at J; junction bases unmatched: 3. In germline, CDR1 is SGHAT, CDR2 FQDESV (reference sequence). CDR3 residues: CASSLGTSRSTDTQYF. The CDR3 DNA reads TGTGCCAGCAGCTTAGGGACTAGCAGAAGCACAGATACGCAGTATTTT. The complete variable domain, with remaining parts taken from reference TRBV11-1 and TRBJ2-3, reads EAEVAQSPRYKITEKSQAVAFWCDPISGHATLYWYRQILGQGPELLVQFQDESVVDDSQLPKDRFSAERLKGVDSTLKIQPAELGDSAMYLCASSLGTSRSTDTQYFGPGTRLTVL.

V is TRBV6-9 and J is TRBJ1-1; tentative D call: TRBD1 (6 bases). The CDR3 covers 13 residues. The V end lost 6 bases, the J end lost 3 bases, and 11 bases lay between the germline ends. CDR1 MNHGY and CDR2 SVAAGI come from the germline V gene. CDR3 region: CASRVGTHTEAFF. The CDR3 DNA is TGTGCCAGCAGAGTGGGGACACACACTGAAGCTTTCTTT.

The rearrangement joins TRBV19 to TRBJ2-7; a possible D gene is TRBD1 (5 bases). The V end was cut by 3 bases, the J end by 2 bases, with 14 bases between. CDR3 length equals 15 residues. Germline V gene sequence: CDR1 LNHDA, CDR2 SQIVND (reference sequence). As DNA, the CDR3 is TGTGCCAGTAGTATCAAGTCAGGGTACGCCTACGAGCAGTACTTC. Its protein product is CASSIKSGYAYEQYF.

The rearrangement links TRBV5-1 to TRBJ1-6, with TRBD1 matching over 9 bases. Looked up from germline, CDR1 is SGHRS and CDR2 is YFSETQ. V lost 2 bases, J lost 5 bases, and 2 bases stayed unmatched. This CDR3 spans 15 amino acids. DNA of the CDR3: TGCGCCAGCAGCTTCCGGACAGGGGATAATTCACCCCTCCACTTT. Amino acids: CASSFRTGDNSPLHF.

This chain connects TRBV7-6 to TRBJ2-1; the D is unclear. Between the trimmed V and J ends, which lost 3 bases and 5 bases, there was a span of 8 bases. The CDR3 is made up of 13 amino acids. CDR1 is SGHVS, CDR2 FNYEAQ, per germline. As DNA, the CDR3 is TGTGCCAGCAGCTTGCCTGGCGACAATGAGCAGTTCTTC. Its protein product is CASSLPGDNEQFF.

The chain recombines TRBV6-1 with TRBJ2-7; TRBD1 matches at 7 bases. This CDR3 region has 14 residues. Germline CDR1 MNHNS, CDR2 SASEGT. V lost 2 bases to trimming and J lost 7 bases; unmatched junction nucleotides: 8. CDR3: CASSERQGRGEQYF. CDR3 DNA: TGTGCCAGCAGTGAAAGACAGGGCCGAGGAGAGCAGTACTTC.

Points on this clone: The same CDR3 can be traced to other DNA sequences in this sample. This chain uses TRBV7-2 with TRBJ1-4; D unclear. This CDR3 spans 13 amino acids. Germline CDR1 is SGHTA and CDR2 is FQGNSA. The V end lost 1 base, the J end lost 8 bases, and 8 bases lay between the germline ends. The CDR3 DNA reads TGTGCCAGCAGCTTAGGAACCCGGGAAAAACTGTTTTTT. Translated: CASSLGTREKLFF.

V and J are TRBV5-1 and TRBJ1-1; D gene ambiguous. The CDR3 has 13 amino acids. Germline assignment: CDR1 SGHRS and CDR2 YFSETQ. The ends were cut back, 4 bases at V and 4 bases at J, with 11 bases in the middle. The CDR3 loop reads CASSTLSRTEAFF. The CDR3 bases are TGCGCCAGCAGCACCCTTTCGCGCACTGAAGCTTTCTTT.

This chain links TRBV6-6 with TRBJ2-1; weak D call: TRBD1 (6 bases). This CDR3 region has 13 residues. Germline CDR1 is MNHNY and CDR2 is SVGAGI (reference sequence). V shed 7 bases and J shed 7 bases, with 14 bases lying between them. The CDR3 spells CASKAPQGNEQFF. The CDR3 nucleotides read TGTGCCAGCAAGGCCCCTCAGGGGAATGAGCAGTTCTTC.

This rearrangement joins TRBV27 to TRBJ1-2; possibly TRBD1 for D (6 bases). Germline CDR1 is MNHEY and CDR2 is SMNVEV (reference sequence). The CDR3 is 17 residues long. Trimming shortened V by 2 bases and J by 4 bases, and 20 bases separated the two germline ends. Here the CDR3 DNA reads TGTGCCAGCAGTTTAAGTCCCTCGACAGGAGGTGGCTATGGCTACACCTTC. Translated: CASSLSPSTGGGYGYTF.